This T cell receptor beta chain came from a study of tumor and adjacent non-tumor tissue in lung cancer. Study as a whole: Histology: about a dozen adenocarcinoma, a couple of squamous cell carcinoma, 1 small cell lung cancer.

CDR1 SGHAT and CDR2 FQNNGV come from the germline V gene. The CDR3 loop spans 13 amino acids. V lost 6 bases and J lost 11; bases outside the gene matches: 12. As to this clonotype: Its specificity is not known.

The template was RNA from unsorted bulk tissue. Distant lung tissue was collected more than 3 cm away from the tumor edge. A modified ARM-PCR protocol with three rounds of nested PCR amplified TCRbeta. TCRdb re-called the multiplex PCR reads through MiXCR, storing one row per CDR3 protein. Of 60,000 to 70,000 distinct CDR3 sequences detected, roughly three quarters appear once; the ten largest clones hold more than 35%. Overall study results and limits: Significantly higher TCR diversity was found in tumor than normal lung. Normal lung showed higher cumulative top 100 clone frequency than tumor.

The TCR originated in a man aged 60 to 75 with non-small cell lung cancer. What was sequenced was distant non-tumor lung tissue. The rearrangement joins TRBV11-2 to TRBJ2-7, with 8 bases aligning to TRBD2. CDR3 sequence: CASSPSSAGEEYF. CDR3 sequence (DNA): TGTGCCAGCAGTCCCAGTTCAGCGGGGGAGGAGTACTTC. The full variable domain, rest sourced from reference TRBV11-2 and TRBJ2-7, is EAGVAQSPRYKIIEKRQSVAFWCNPISGHATLYWYQQILGQGPKLLIQFQNNGVVDDSQLPKDRFSAERLKGVDSTLKIQPAKLEDSAVYLCASSPSSAGEEYFGPGTRLTVT.